Only a few counts were recorded for the clone carrying this T cell receptor (beta chain). Its antigen is not known. Amplification started from genomic DNA. A primer set of 30 forward and 13 reverse primers amplified the CDR3. TCRdb re-analysed the multiplex PCR reads in MiXCR, keeping a single row per CDR3 protein. The table has about 290,000 distinct CDR3 sequences, 47% seen once. Trimming removed 4 bases at V and 9 bases at J, with 11 bases between. Looked up from germline, CDR1 is SGHRS and CDR2 is YFSETQ. The CDR3 covers 12 residues. The data derive from a study of type 1 and type 2 diabetes patients. General study results and limits: Unmatched age and gender across groups might bias interpretation. Both CD4+ and CD8+ type 2 diabetes repertoires showed significantly higher diversity than type 1.

Sequences were obtained from peripheral blood mononuclear cells (PBMCs). The V and J genes are TRBV5-1 and TRBJ2-1, with D possibly TRBD2 on 5 matching bases. This TCR derives from a man aged 18 to 30 with type 2 diabetes. CDR3 sequence reads: CASSVEGFEQFF. The DNA for the CDR3 is TGCGCCAGCAGCGTTGAGGGTTTTGAGCAGTTCTTC.